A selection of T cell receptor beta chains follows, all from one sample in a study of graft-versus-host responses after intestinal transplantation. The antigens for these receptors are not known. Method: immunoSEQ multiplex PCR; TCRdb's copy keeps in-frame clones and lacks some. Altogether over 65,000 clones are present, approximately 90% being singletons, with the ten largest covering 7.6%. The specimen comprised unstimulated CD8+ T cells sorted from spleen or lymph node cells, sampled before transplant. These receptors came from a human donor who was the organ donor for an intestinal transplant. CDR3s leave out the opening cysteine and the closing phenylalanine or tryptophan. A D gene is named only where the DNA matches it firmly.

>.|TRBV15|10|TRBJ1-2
ATSLTGSSVS
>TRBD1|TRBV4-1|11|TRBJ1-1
ASSQGGDSEAF
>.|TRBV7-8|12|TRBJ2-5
ASSSTSFEETQY
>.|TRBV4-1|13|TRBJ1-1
ASSQGDGAGTEAF
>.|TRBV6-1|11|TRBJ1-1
ASSEAPGSEAF
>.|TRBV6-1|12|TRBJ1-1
ASRTGIRNTEAF
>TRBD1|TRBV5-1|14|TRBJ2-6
ASQRLQGAGANVLT
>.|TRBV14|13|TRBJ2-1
ASSQVTEYYNEQF
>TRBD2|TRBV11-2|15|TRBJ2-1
ASSLGGGGLADNEQF
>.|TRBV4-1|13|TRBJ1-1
ASSTRTGMNTEAF
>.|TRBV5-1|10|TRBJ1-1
ASRGVYTEAF
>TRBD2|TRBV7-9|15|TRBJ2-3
ASSAILAGSSTDTQY
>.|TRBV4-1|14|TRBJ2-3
ASSPATGSARDTQY
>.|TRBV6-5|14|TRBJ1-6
ASSYSRSSYNSPLH
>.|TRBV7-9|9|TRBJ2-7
ASSASYEQY
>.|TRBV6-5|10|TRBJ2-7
AISESGYEQY
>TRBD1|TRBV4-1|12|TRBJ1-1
ASSQRQGATEAF
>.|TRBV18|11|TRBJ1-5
ASSPPRGTPQH
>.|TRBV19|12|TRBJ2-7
ASSPGMERYEQY
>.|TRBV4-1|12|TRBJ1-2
ASSPSQGVGGYT
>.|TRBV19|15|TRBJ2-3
ASSIKLVSMGTDTQY
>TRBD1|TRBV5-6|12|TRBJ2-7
ASSLVQGAYEQY
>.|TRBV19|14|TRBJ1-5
ASSMFRADGNQPQH
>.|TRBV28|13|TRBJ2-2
ASSLFEWNTGELF
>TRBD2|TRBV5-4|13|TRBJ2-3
ASSLKTSSTDTQY
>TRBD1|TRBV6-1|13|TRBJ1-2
ASTWTGNDNYGYT
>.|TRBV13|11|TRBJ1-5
ASSFSLNQPQH
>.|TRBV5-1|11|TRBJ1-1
ASSPDGNTEAF
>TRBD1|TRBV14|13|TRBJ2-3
ASSQVRGRPDTQY
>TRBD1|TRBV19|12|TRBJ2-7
ASSISGTGYEQY
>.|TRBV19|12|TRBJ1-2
ASSISIANYGYT
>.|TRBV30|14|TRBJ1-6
AWSNDGYSYNSPLH
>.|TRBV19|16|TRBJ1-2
ASSINGRVTEANYGYT
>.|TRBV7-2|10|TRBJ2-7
ASSLVGYEQY
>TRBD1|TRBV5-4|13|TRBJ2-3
ASSHRGGGTDTQY
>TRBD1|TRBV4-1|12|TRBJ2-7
ASSQVDRDYEQY
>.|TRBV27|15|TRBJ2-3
ASRGHMTDGGQDTQY
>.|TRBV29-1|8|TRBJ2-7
SVVKNEQY
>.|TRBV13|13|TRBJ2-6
ASSPSISGANVLT
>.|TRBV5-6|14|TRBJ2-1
ASSLASSTPYNEQF
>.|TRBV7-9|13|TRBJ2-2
ASSKGPENTGELF